This T cell receptor beta chain was sequenced in a study of CD8 T cells in ankylosing spondylitis. From the 5' RACE reads, TCRdb called clonotypes with MiXCR, one entry per CDR3 protein. The profile covers a few hundred thousand distinct CDR3 sequences, with under 25% appearing a single time and about 3.7% taken by the ten largest. The CDR3 covers 16 residues. Germline CDR1 is SGHRS and CDR2 is YFSETQ. Trimming left V 0 bases short and J 4 bases short, with 16 bases between. Sequencing was carried out using blood, either unsorted or a sorted T cell fraction (not recorded which). This receptor was identified in a female donor with ankylosing spondylitis or in good health (not recorded which). The chain carries TRBV5-1 and TRBJ2-5, with D perhaps matching TRBD2 (5 bases). CDR3 DNA: TGCGCCAGCAGCTTGGCCGCGAGAGCCGGAGGAGAGACCCAGTACTTC. Its protein product is CASSLAARAGGETQYF.